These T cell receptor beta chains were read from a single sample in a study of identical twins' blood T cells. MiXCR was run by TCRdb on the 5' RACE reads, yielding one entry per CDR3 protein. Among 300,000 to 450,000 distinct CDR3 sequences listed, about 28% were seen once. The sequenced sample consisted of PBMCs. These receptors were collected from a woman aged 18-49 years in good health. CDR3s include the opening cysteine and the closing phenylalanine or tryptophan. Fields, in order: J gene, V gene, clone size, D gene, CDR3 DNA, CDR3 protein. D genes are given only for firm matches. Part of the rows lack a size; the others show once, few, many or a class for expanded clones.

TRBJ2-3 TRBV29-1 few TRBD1 TGCAGCGTCGTCGGGGACAGGGGGCAAGATACGCAGTATTTT CSVVGDRGQDTQYF
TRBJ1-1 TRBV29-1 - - TGCAGCGTTGCTGCCCTGATGGATCAAACTGAAGCTTTCTTT CSVAALMDQTEAFF
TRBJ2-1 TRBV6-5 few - TGTGCCAGCAGACCCGACAGTTACAATGAGCAGTTCTTC CASRPDSYNEQFF
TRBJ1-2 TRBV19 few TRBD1 TGTGCCAGTGGACAGGGCTATGGCTACACCTTC CASGQGYGYTF
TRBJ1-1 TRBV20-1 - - TGCAGTGCGCGGACAGCCCTGACCACTGAAGCTTTCTTT CSARTALTTEAFF
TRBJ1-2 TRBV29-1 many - TGCAGCGGCCGCGATTATTTAGGCTATGGCTACACCTTC CSGRDYLGYGYTF
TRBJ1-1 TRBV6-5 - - TGTGCCAGCAGTTACTCATCCGGGCACAGGAACACTGAAGCTTTCTTT CASSYSSGHRNTEAFF
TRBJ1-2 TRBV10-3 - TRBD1 TGTGCCATCAGTGCGAGGGACAGCAACTATGGCTACACCTTC CAISARDSNYGYTF
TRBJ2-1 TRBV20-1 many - TGCAGTGCTAGAGACAACAATGAGCAGTTCTTC CSARDNNEQFF
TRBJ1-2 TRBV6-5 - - TGTGCCAGCAGGGCAGGGGCCGCTTATGGCTACACCTTC CASRAGAAYGYTF
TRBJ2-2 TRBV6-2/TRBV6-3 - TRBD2 TGTGCCAGCAGTTACTCGCGCCTAGCGGGGGGGTCCGGGGAGCTGTTTTTT CASSYSRLAGGSGELFF
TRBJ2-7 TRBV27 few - TGTGCCAGCAGTCAAAACCGGGGGTCCTACGAGCAGTACTTC CASSQNRGSYEQYF
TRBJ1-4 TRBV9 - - TGTGCCAGCAGCCCCCCTGGAGTTATGGGGGGAAAACTGTTTTTT CASSPPGVMGGKLFF
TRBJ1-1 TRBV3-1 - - TGTGCCAGCAGCCAATTTCACAGCAGGAACACTGAAGCTTTCTTT CASSQFHSRNTEAFF
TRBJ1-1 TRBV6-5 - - TGTGCCAGCAGTTACCTCCCAAGGGGATGGAACACTGAAGCTTTCTTT CASSYLPRGWNTEAFF
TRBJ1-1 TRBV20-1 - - TGCAGTGCTAAGGAGGGGGACACTGAAGCTTTCTTT CSAKEGDTEAFF
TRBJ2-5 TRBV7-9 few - TGTGCCAGCATGAGGGGTGAGACCCAGTACTTC CASMRGETQYF